The clone carrying this TCR beta chain is a singleton in its sample. The data derive from a study of blood T cell repertoires in COVID-19. About the research overall: Specimens from acute and convalescent COVID-19 originated in the United States, Italy and Spain.

A Seattle source enrolled patients during active infection and followed them longitudinally. There are 16 residues in the CDR3. V shed 5 bases and J 3 bases; nucleotides not matched to a gene: 6. The germline CDR1 and CDR2 sequences are LNHDA and SQIVND (reference sequence). Generated by immunoSEQ multiplex PCR, the TCRdb table keeps only in-frame clones and is missing some. The repertoire holds about 420,000 clones, with 85% to 90% as singletons. Sequences were obtained from peripheral blood. This sequence was found in a man between 18 and 35 years old with COVID-19, enrolled during active disease. The V and J genes are TRBV19 and TRBJ2-3; 12 bases are shared with TRBD2. Here the CDR3 reads CASSLWTSGKTDTQYF. CDR3 coding DNA: TGTGCCAGTAGTCTATGGACTAGCGGGAAAACAGATACGCAGTATTTT.